Sequencing of this TCR beta chain was carried out in a study of T cell responses to AZD1222 COVID-19 vaccine. General study points: Sampling captured repertoires only after the peak T cell response. Across the whole spike, CD4 TCRs peaked at regions 160-218 and 743-854. White British people made up most donors, females outnumbered males, and clonal diversity was possibly underestimated. Nearly half of the spike-specific TCRs reportedly recognize variant regions that carry no mutations.

Germline CDR1 is MDHEN and CDR2 is SYDVKM. Trimming at V came to 7 bases and at J to 5 bases, leaving 10 bases not matched to a gene. This CDR3 is built from 14 residues. With regard to this clone: As yet, its antigen is unknown.

TCRdb's table, derived via immunoSEQ multiplex PCR, lists solely in-frame clones and lacks some. The table has some 99,000 clones, approximately 85% seen once. This chain connects TRBV28 to TRBJ2-5; 7 bases line up with TRBD1. The receptor was derived from an adult in good health. The specimen was peripheral blood, collected on day 0 of MenACWY control vaccination. In DNA form, the CDR3 reads TGTGCCAGCATTAGACAGGGACCTCCGGAGACCCAGTACTTC. It yields the protein CASIRQGPPETQYF.